The rows below give T cell receptor beta chains drawn from one sample of a study of blood T cell repertoires in COVID-19. Sequencing was performed with immunoSEQ multiplex PCR; in TCRdb, only in-frame clones are kept and a portion is missing. The top ten hold 4% to 6% of the sample, which has roughly 100,000 clones, roughly 80% seen once. Specimen: peripheral blood. These receptors originate from a man in his sixties with acute or convalescent COVID-19. Each CDR3 is given with its conserved first and last residue. The order of the fields is clone size, D gene, J gene, V gene, CDR3 protein, CDR3 DNA. The D gene is left open where the match is weak. Clone size is shown for a subset of rows, as once, few, many or a class of expanded clone.

NA NA TRBJ1-2 TRBV6-2/TRBV6-3 CASSYPDNGYTF TGTGCCAGCAGTTACCCCGACAATGGCTACACCTTC
few TRBD2 TRBJ2-2 TRBV9 CASSPGLAGTNTGELFF TGTGCCAGCAGCCCCGGACTAGCGGGAACGAACACCGGGGAGCTGTTTTTT
few TRBD1 TRBJ1-2 TRBV27 CASGNRGANYGYTF TGTGCCAGCGGTAACAGGGGAGCTAACTATGGCTACACCTTC
once TRBD1 TRBJ1-1 TRBV9 CASSVVAGQDHTEAFF TGTGCCAGCAGCGTAGTGGCGGGACAGGATCACACTGAAGCTTTCTTT
NA TRBD1 TRBJ1-5 TRBV7-9 CASSSTGGQPQHF TGTGCCAGCAGCTCGACAGGGGGGCAGCCCCAGCATTTT
NA TRBD1 TRBJ1-5 TRBV6-5 CASSPTGAVNQPQHF TGTGCCAGCAGCCCGACAGGGGCGGTCAATCAGCCCCAGCATTTT
NA TRBD2 TRBJ2-7 TRBV6-2/TRBV6-3 CASSETSGPYEQYF TGTGCCAGCAGTGAGACTAGCGGGCCCTACGAGCAGTACTTC
NA TRBD2 TRBJ2-5 TRBV5-1 CASSRGLAGSLQETQYF TGCGCCAGCAGCCGGGGACTAGCGGGATCCTTACAAGAGACCCAGTACTTC
NA TRBD1 TRBJ2-1 TRBV5-1 CASSLPGTGGGYEQFF TGCGCCAGCAGCTTGCCCGGGACAGGGGGCGGATATGAGCAGTTCTTC
NA TRBD1 TRBJ2-7 TRBV6-5 CASLSGQSYEQYF TGTGCCAGTCTATCGGGACAGTCCTACGAGCAGTACTTC
NA NA TRBJ1-2 TRBV7-9 CASSLTDRLYGYTF TGTGCCAGCAGCTTAACGGACAGACTTTATGGCTACACCTTC
NA TRBD2 TRBJ2-7 TRBV7-2 CASSSGTSDEQYF TGTGCCAGCAGCTCAGGGACTAGCGACGAGCAGTACTTC
NA NA TRBJ1-6 TRBV5-4 CASSLGSSYNSPLHF TGTGCCAGCAGCTTGGGTAGCTCCTATAATTCACCCCTCCACTTT
NA NA TRBJ1-2 TRBV2 CASSEAVTSLGYTF TGTGCCAGCAGTGAAGCGGTGACATCTTTAGGCTACACCTTC
NA NA TRBJ2-7 TRBV7-2 CASSLERLGLDEQYF TGTGCCAGCAGCTTAGAGCGGCTAGGCCTCGACGAGCAGTACTTC
once NA TRBJ2-5 TRBV6-5 CASSYSMYSGPTAQYF TGTGCCAGCAGTTACTCGATGTATTCAGGTCCGACGGCCCAGTACTTC
NA NA TRBJ2-2 TRBV7-2 CASSFGGNTGELFF TGTGCCAGCAGCTTTGGAGGGAACACCGGGGAGCTGTTTTTT
NA TRBD1 TRBJ1-3 TRBV30 CAWNRGERNTIYF TGTGCCTGGAACAGGGGAGAAAGAAACACCATATATTTT
NA TRBD1 TRBJ2-7 TRBV6-5 CASRLSTGGGEQYF TGTGCCAGCAGACTGTCGACAGGGGGAGGCGAGCAGTACTTC
NA TRBD1 TRBJ2-7 TRBV18 CASSPLQTGDAGHEQYF TGTGCCAGCTCACCCCTTCAGACAGGGGACGCCGGTCACGAGCAGTACTTC
NA TRBD2 TRBJ2-2 TRBV3-1/TRBV3-2 CASSQGVSGGATGELFF TGTGCCAGCAGCCAAGGCGTTAGCGGGGGGGCCACCGGGGAGCTGTTTTTT
NA NA TRBJ2-2 TRBV2 CASGWANTGELFF TGTGCCAGCGGTTGGGCCAACACCGGGGAGCTGTTTTTT
many NA TRBJ1-2 TRBV5-5 CASSLGANPYGYTF TGTGCCAGCAGCTTGGGCGCAAACCCCTATGGCTACACCTTC
NA TRBD1 TRBJ1-5 TRBV9 CASSVEGGQGEFPQHF TGTGCCAGCAGCGTAGAGGGCGGACAGGGAGAGTTTCCCCAGCATTTT
NA TRBD2 TRBJ2-1 TRBV6-5 CASSLTSASYNEQFF TGTGCCAGCAGTTTGACTAGCGCGTCCTACAATGAGCAGTTCTTC
NA NA TRBJ2-1 TRBV30 CAWSVTDNEQFF TGTGCCTGGAGTGTAACAGACAATGAGCAGTTCTTC
NA TRBD1 TRBJ2-7 TRBV28 CASSLGERQGVGGQYF TGTGCCAGCAGTTTAGGCGAACGCCAGGGGGTAGGAGGGCAGTACTTC
NA TRBD1 TRBJ1-4 TRBV2 CASRAGGQREKLFF TGTGCCAGCCGAGCAGGGGGCCAGCGAGAAAAACTGTTTTTT